This T cell receptor (beta chain) comes out of a study of CD8+ T cells in alopecia areata. Study information: Patients in the study were on tofacitinib for 6 to 18 months, then off it for 6 months.

Treatment of the sample: oral pan-JAK inhibitor, 5-10 mg twice daily. This clone turned up a few times. Germline V CDR1 and CDR2: SQVTM, ANQGSEA. J was trimmed by 3 bases and V by 3 bases; bases with no gene match: 7. The CDR3 extends over 14 amino acids. Investigators isolated RNA and reverse transcribed it into cDNA to act as the sequencing template. Using immunoSEQ multiplex PCR, the repertoire was profiled, and TCRdb retains in-frame clones only, with some absent. The sample shows about 190,000 clones, roughly three fifths of them seen only once. The chain carries TRBV29-1 and TRBJ1-2; 7 positions agree with TRBD1. The sequences come from CD4+ T cells sorted from blood, collected between weeks 49 and 50, from a patient treated with tofacitinib. The receptor was derived from a human donor with alopecia areata. The CDR3 sequence: CSVDETGSYYGYTF. In nucleotides, the CDR3 is TGCAGCGTTGACGAGACAGGGAGCTACTATGGCTACACCTTC.